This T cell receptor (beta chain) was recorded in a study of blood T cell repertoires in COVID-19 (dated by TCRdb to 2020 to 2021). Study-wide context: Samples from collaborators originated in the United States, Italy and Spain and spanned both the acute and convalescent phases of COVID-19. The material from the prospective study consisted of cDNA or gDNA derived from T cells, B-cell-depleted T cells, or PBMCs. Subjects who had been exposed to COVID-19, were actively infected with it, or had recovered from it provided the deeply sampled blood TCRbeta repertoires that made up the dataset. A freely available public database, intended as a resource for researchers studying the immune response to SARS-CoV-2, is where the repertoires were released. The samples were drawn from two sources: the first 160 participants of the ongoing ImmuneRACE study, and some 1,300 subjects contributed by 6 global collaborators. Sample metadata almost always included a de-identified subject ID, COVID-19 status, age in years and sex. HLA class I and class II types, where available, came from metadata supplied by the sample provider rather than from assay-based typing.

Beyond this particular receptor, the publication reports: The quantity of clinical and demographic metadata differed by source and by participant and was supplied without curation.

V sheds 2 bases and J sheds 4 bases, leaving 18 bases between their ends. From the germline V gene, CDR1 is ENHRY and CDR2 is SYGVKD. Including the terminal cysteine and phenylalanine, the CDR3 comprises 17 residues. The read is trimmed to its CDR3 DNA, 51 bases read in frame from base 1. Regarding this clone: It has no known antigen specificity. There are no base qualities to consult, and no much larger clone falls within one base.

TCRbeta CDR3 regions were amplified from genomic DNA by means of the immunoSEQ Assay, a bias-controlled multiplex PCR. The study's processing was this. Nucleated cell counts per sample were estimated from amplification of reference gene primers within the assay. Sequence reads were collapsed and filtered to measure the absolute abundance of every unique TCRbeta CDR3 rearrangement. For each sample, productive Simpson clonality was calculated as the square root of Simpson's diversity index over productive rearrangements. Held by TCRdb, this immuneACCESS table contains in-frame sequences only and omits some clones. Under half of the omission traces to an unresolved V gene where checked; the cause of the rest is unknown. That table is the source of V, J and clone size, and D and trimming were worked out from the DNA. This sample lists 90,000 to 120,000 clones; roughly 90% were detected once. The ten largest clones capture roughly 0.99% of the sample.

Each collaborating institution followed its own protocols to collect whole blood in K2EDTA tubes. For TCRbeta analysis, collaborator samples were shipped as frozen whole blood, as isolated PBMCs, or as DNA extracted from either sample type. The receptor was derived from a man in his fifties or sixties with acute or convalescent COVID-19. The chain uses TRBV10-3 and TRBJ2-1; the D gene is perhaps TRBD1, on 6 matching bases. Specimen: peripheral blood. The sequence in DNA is TGTGCCATCAGTGAGGAAAGCGATCGGACAGTATACAATGAGCAGTTCTTC. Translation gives CAISEESDRTVYNEQFF.